This T cell receptor beta chain was observed in a study of shared clonotypes between healthy human individuals. Germline lookup yields CDR1 MDHEN and CDR2 SYDVKM. V gave up 7 bases and J gave up 5 bases, with 12 bases separating them. This CDR3 has 12 amino acids. Libraries were prepared by immunoSEQ multiplex PCR; TCRdb keeps only in-frame clonotypes and omits some of them. The profile shows 1.6 million or so clones, roughly 95% of them singletons. Input material: naive CD4+ T cells sorted from blood. Indicated subset: CD45RA+ positively selected. This TCR came from a man aged 25-45 years in good health. V and J are TRBV28 and TRBJ2-7; D is unclear. DNA for the CDR3: TGTGCCAGCAACCCGGTCGGTGACGAGCAGTACTTC. It yields the protein CASNPVGDEQYF.